This is a list of T cell receptor beta chains from one sample in a study of cytomegalovirus exposure and HLA in healthy donors. Generated by immunoSEQ multiplex PCR, the TCRdb table keeps only in-frame clones and is missing some. The table has 130,000 or so clones, around three fifths seen once. The sample taken for sequencing was PBMCs. The receptors derive from a male donor in good health and CMV-seronegative. The CDR3 runs from the conserved cysteine through the conserved F or W. A D gene is named only where the DNA matches it firmly. Where a row states a size, it is once, few, many or the class of an expanded clone; other rows omit it.

cdr3_nt cdr3_aa cdr3_length j_call clone_size d_call v_call
TGTGCCAGCAGCCGGGGGAACACTGAAGCTTTCTTT CASSRGNTEAFF 12 TRBJ1-1 - - TRBV28
TGTGCCAGCAGCCCACGGGGACAGTCAACCTCCTACGAGCAGTACTTC CASSPRGQSTSYEQYF 16 TRBJ2-7 - TRBD1 TRBV5-4
TGTGCCAGCAGCCCCCTTTGGCAGGGGTGGGAAGCTTTCTTT CASSPLWQGWEAFF 14 TRBJ1-1 few - TRBV14
TGTGCCAGCAGCGGGACAGGGTTCTCTGGGGCCAACGTCCTGACTTTC CASSGTGFSGANVLTF 16 TRBJ2-6 - TRBD1 TRBV9
TGTGCCAGCAGCTTCCGGGGGGGGCAATACTTC CASSFRGGQYF 11 TRBJ2-7 medium-sized TRBD2 TRBV5-6
TGTGCCAGCAGCTTATCGCGGGGGGGCGGAACAGATACGCAGTATTTT CASSLSRGGGTDTQYF 16 TRBJ2-3 - TRBD2 TRBV5-4
TGTGCCAGCAGTTTTCAGGGATCCTATGGCTACACCTTC CASSFQGSYGYTF 13 TRBJ1-2 few - TRBV27
TGCGCCAGCAGCTATGATGGGGGCGGTAGGAACACTGAAGCTTTCTTT CASSYDGGGRNTEAFF 16 TRBJ1-1 - - TRBV5-1
TGTGCCAGCAGCTCAGGTACAGGGGAAGGAGCTGAAGCTTTCTTT CASSSGTGEGAEAFF 15 TRBJ1-1 few TRBD1 TRBV11-3
TGTGCCAGCAGCTACGGGGACTCTGGGGCCAACGTCCTGACTTTC CASSYGDSGANVLTF 15 TRBJ2-6 once - TRBV2
TGCGCCAGCAGCCAAGTGGGCAGGGGGCCTGGAAACACCATATATTTT CASSQVGRGPGNTIYF 16 TRBJ1-3 once TRBD1 TRBV4-1
TGTGCCAGCAGCTTAATGCCAGGGGGTGGCAATGAGCAGTTCTTC CASSLMPGGGNEQFF 15 TRBJ2-1 - TRBD1 TRBV7-3
TGTGCCTGGAGTGTCGGAGAGGAGACCCAGTACTTC CAWSVGEETQYF 12 TRBJ2-5 - - TRBV30
TGTGCCAGCAGCTTGCCCGCGGGGGCAGATACGCAGTATTTT CASSLPAGADTQYF 14 TRBJ2-3 - TRBD2 TRBV7-3